Each of the 11 T cell receptor beta chains below was sequenced from the same sample in a study of T cell repertoires in cytomegalovirus infection. Their cognate antigens are unknown. TCRdb re-analysed the reads in MiXCR, keeping a single row per CDR3 protein. Of 310,000 or so distinct CDR3 sequences detected, roughly 25% appear once; the ten largest clones hold approximately 12%. The sequenced sample was cultured PBMCs, obtained from culture after CMV antigen stimulation. These receptors came from a human donor in good health (CMV status not recorded). Some clones in this sample may be carry-over from other donors' samples.

This clonotype was observed a few times. The chain has TRBV7-9 and TRBJ2-5; D possibly matches TRBD1 or TRBD2 (5 bases each). Deletions cut 5 bases from V and 5 bases from J, with 21 bases between. Germline CDR1 and CDR2: SEHNR and FQNEAQ (reference sequence). CDR3 length: 16 amino acids. The CDR3 region is CASSQTGRRSLETQYF. DNA for the CDR3: TGTGCCAGCAGCCAAACGGGACGGCGTAGTTTGGAGACCCAGTACTTC.

This chain uses TRBV20-1 with TRBJ2-7, with 12 bases that match TRBD2. The CDR3 covers 14 residues. Losses at the gene ends were 6 bases for V and 0 bases for J; bases not matched to a gene: 3. Germline V gene data show CDR1 as DFQATT and CDR2 as SNEGSKA (reference sequence). Written as DNA, the CDR3 is TGCAGTGCCCCGACTAGCGGGGGCTCCTACGAGCAGTACTTC. This sequence encodes CSAPTSGGSYEQYF.

This clonotype came up many times. This chain joins TRBV7-2 and TRBJ2-5, with a weak D call TRBD1 (6 bases). V lost 4 bases and J 1 base, leaving 22 bases between the germline ends. The CDR3 loop spans 18 amino acids. Germline V gene sequence: CDR1 SGHTA, CDR2 FQGNSA. The CDR3 loop is CASSSRSTGWALQETQYF. In DNA form, the CDR3 reads TGTGCCAGCAGCTCAAGAAGTACAGGGTGGGCACTCCAAGAGACCCAGTACTTC.

The chain links TRBV19 to TRBJ2-4, with no clear D. V was trimmed by 1 base and J by 8 bases, leaving 3 bases between them. CDR1 and CDR2 from the germline V gene are LNHDA and SQIVND (reference sequence). The CDR3 is 11 amino acids. CDR3 coding DNA: TGTGCCAGTAGTATAGGCGACATTCAGTACTTC. The encoded protein is CASSIGDIQYF.

V is TRBV19 and J is TRBJ1-3; D perhaps matches TRBD1 (6 bases). The ends were cut back, 6 bases at V and 0 bases at J, with 18 bases in the middle. This CDR3 comprises 17 residues. Germline CDR1 LNHDA, CDR2 SQIVND (reference sequence). The CDR3, as DNA: TGTGCCAGTAGCGACCCCGGGGACACCTACTCTGGAAACACCATATATTTT. Encoded protein: CASSDPGDTYSGNTIYF.

The genes are TRBV5-1 and TRBJ1-2, with D perhaps TRBD1 (5 bases). The CDR3 consists of 14 residues. The germline V and J ends were trimmed by 4 bases and 2 bases, with 12 bases remaining between them. Germline lookup yields CDR1 SGHRS and CDR2 YFSETQ. The chain's CDR3 is CASSSLPGNYGYTF. The CDR3 nucleotides are TGCGCCAGCAGCAGTCTACCAGGGAACTATGGCTACACCTTC.

This clonotype was recorded many times. The chain combines TRBV7-2 with TRBJ1-2; unclear D gene. This CDR3 contains 16 residues. Deletions cut 2 bases from V and 4 bases from J, with 17 bases between. Germline lookup yields CDR1 SGHTA and CDR2 FQGNSA. The chain's CDR3 is CASSLQFYEAGYGYTF. The CDR3 coding sequence is TGTGCCAGCAGCTTACAATTCTATGAGGCCGGCTATGGCTACACCTTC.

The J gene is TRBJ1-2, the V gene TRBV7-9; a weak D match, TRBD1 (5 bases). The CDR3 covers 15 residues. In germline, CDR1 is SEHNR, CDR2 FQNEAQ (reference sequence). Trimming took 5 bases from V and 7 from J, leaving 20 bases between them. CDR3 bases: TGTGCCAGCAGCCCATACGAGGCTAGGGGTACTGGCTACACCTTC. It is translated as CASSPYEARGTGYTF.

The chain links TRBV6-2 or TRBV6-3 to TRBJ2-3; D not resolved. The CDR3 runs 15 residues. Trimming pared 0 bases from V and 1 base from J, leaving 8 bases between. Looked up from germline, CDR1 is MNHEY and CDR2 is SVGEGT. CDR3 sequence: CASSYSSRRTDTQYF. The CDR3 bases are TGTGCCAGCAGTTACTCGAGCCGGCGCACAGATACGCAGTATTTT.

The V gene is TRBV9, the J gene TRBJ2-7, with TRBD2 identical over 7 bases. J was trimmed by 0 bases and V by 4 bases; bases with no gene match: 7. Looked up from germline, CDR1 is SGDLS and CDR2 is YYNGEE. The CDR3 has 15 residues. This CDR3 is CASSIGGGNSYEQYF. In nucleotides, the CDR3 is TGTGCCAGCAGCATCGGGGGAGGGAACTCCTACGAGCAGTACTTC.

This clonotype was seen only a few times. The genes are TRBV7-9 and TRBJ2-1; TRBD2 aligns across 7 bases. CDR1 and CDR2 (germline): SEHNR, FQNEAQ (reference sequence). The CDR3 runs 17 residues. With 0 bases clipped from V and 2 bases from J, the junction kept 7 bases outside the gene matches. The CDR3 sequence is CASSLANGGSPYNEQFF. DNA for the CDR3: TGTGCCAGCAGCTTAGCGAACGGCGGGAGCCCCTACAATGAGCAGTTCTTC.